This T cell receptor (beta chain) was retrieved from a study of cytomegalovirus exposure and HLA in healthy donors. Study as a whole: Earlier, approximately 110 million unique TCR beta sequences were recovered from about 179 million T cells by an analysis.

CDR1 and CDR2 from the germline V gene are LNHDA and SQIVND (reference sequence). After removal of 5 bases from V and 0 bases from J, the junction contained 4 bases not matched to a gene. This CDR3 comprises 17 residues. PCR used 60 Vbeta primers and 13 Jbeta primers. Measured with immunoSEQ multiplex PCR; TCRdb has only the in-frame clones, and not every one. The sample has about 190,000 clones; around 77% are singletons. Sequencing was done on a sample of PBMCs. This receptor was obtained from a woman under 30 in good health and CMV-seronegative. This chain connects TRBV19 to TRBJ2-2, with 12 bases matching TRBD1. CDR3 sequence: CASSGGQGAPNTGELFF. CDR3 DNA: TGTGCCAGTAGTGGGGGACAGGGGGCGCCGAACACCGGGGAGCTGTTTTTT.